The TCR beta chain under discussion was sequenced for a study of T cell responses to AZD1222 COVID-19 vaccine. Remarks on this clone: Its antigen remains unidentified. Being one base from a much bigger clone, this may be a read error.

The germline V gene encodes CDR1 SGHTA and CDR2 FQGTGA. V was clipped by 2 bases and J by 2 bases, with 4 bases between them. This CDR3 contains 13 residues. Study conclusions and caveats: Regions left unmutated in variants are reportedly the target of nearly half of spike-specific TCRs.

Clones were sequenced by immunoSEQ multiplex PCR, and TCRdb holds only the in-frame ones, with some missing. The table includes some 92,000 clones, roughly nine tenths detected once. The chain has TRBV7-3 and TRBJ1-5; the D is unclear. This TCR derives from an adult in good health. The sample was peripheral blood, taken on day 0 of AZD1222 vaccination. CDR3 in DNA: TGTGCCAGCAGCTTAGATGGCAATCAGCCCCAGCATTTT. This encodes CASSLDGNQPQHF.